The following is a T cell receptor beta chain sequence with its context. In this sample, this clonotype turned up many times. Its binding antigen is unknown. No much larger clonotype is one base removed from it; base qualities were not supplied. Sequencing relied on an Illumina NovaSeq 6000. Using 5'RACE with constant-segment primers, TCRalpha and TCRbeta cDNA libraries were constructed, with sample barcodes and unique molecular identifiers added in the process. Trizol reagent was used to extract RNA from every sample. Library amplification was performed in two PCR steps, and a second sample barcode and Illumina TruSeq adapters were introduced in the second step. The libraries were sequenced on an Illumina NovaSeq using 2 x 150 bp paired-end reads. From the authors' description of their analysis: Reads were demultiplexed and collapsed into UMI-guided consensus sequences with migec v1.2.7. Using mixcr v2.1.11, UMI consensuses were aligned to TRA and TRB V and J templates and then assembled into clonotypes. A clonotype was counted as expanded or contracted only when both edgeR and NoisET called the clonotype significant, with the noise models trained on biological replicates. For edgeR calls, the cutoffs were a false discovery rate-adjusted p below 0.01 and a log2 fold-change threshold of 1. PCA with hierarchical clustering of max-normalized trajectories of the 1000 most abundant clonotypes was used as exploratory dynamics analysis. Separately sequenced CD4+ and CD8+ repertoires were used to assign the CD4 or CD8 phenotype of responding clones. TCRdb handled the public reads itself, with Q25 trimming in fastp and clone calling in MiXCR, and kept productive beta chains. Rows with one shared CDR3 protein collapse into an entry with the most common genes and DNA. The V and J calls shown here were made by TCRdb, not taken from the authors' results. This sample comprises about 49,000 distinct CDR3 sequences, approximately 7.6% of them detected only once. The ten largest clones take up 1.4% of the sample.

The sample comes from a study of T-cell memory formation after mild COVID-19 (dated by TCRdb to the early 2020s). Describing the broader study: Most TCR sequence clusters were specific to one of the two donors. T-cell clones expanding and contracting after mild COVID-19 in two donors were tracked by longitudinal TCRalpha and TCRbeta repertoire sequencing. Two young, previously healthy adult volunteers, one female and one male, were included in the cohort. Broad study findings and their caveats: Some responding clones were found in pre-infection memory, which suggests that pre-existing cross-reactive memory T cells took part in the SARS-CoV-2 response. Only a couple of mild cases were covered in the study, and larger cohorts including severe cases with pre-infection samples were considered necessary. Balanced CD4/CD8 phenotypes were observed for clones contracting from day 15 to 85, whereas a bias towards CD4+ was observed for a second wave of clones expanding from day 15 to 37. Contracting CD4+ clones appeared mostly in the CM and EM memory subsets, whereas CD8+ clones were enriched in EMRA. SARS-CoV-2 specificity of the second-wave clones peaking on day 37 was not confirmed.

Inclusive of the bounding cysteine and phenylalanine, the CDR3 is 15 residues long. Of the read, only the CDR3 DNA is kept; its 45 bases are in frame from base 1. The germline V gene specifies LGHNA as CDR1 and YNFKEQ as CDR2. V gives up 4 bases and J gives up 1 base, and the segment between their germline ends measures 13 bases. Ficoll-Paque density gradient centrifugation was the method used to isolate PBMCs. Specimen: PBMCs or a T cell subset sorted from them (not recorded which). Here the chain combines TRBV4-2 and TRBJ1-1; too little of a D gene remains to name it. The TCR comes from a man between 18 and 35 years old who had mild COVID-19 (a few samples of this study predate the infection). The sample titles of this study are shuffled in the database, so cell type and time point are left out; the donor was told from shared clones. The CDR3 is CASSPQAAWNTEAFF. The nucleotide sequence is TGTGCCAGCAGCCCTCAAGCGGCCTGGAACACTGAAGCTTTCTTT.